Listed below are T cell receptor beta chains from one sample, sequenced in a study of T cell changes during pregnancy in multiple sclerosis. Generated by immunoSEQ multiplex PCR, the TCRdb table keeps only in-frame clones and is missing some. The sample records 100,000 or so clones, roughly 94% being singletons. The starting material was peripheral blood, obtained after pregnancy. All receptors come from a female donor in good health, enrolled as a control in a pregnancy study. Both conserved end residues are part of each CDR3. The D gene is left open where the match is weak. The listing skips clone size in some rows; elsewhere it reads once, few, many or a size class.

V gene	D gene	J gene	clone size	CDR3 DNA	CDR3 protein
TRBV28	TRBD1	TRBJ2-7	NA	TGTGCCAGCAGTGCAGGGGGCATGGTGTCGGGAGAGCAGTACTTC	CASSAGGMVSGEQYF
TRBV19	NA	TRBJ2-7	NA	TGTGCCAGTAGTATTACGGGTGACAGATACTACGAGCAGTACTTC	CASSITGDRYYEQYF
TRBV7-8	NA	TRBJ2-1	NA	TGTGCCAGCGGCCCGAACTCCGTGAGGGGGAATGGCGCAACCTACAATGAGCAGTTCTTC	CASGPNSVRGNGATYNEQFF
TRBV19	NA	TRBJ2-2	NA	TGTGCCAGTAGTATGGAGAGAAGTTCCTCGAACACCGGGGAGCTGTTTTTT	CASSMERSSSNTGELFF
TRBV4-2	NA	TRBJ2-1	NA	TGTGCCAGCAGCCAAGGCGGGGAGACCAGGAATGAGCAGTTCTTC	CASSQGGETRNEQFF
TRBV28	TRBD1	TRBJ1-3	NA	TGTGCCAGCAGTTCGAGACAGGGGGCTTTTGGAAACACCATATATTTT	CASSSRQGAFGNTIYF
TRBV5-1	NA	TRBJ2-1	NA	TGCGCCAGCAGAGACCCCCAAGCGGGCGCGTACAATGAGCAGTTCTTC	CASRDPQAGAYNEQFF
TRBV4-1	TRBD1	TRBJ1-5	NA	TGCGCCAGCAGCGGACAGGGCGGCGGACAGCCCCAGCATTTT	CASSGQGGGQPQHF
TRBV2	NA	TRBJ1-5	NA	TGTGCCAGCAGAGGACAAAGCAATCAGCCCCAGCATTTT	CASRGQSNQPQHF
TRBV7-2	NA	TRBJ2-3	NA	TGTGCCAGCGGAAGGGGTAGCGGCGGTATAGATACGCAGTATTTT	CASGRGSGGIDTQYF
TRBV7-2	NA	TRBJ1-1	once	TGTGCCAGCAGCTTAGGAATCTTAGGAACAGGCCTCTCTGCAGCTTTCTTT	CASSLGILGTGLSAAFF
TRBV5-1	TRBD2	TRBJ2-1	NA	TGCGCCAGCAGCTTGGGGCCTAGCGGGATTATTTACAATGAGCAGTTCTTC	CASSLGPSGIIYNEQFF
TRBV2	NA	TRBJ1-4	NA	TGTGCCAGCAGTGGGGCACCTAATGAAAAACTGTTTTTT	CASSGAPNEKLFF
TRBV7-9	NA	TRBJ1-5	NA	TGTGCCAGCAGCTCCGGACAGTTAAGTCAGCCCCAGCATTTT	CASSSGQLSQPQHF
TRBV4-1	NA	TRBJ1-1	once	TGCGCCAGCAGCCAAGACCCGAAGAGGAACACTGAAGCTTTCTTT	CASSQDPKRNTEAFF
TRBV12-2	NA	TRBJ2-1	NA	TGTGCAAGTCGCCAAGGGGGACCGTACAATGAGCAGTTCTTC	CASRQGGPYNEQFF
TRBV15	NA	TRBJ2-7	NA	TGTGCCACCAGCAGAGGATCCCCCCAGGGCGAGCAGTACTTC	CATSRGSPQGEQYF
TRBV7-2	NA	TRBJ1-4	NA	TGTGCCAGCAGCTTAGCGACGGGTGAAAAACTGTTTTTT	CASSLATGEKLFF
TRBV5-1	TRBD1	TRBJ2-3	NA	TGCGCCAGCAGACACGGGACAGGGCACGCAGATACGCAGTATTTT	CASRHGTGHADTQYF
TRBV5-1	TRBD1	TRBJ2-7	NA	TGCGCCAGCAGCTTGGCAGGGGGCATATCCTACGAGCAGTACTTC	CASSLAGGISYEQYF
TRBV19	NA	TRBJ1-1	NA	TGTGCCAGTAGTGGAAGAGGGGGGGGGAGGGAAGCTTTCTTT	CASSGRGGGREAFF
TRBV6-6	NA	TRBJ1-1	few	TGTGCCAGCAGTTACTCTGAAGACAGGGAAGCTTTCTTT	CASSYSEDREAFF
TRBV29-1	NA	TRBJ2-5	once	TGCAGCGTTTGGCCGGGAGTTCGGGAGACCCAGTACTTC	CSVWPGVRETQYF
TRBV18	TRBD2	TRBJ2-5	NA	TGTGCCAGCTCACCGACTAGCGGGAGTAAAGAGACCCAGTACTTC	CASSPTSGSKETQYF
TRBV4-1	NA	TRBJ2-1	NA	TGCGCCAGCAGCCAAGGTACCAGGGCTATCTACAATGAGCAGTTCTTC	CASSQGTRAIYNEQFF
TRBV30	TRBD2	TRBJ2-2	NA	TGTGCCTGGAGTGTAATTGCGGGGGACACCGGGGAGCTGTTTTTT	CAWSVIAGDTGELFF
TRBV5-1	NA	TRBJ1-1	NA	TGCGCCAGCAGCTTCAGGGATAACACTGAAGCTTTCTTT	CASSFRDNTEAFF
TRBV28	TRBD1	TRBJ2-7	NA	TGTGCCAGTAGTTGGGCCAGGGGGCTGTACGAGCAGTACTTC	CASSWARGLYEQYF
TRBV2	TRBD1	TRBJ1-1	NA	TGTGCCAGCAGTGAGGGACAGGTATACAGGGGGACTGAAGCTTTCTTT	CASSEGQVYRGTEAFF
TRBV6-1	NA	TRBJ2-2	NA	TGTGCCAGCAGTGCGCGGACAGTTGCCGGGGAGCTGTTTTTT	CASSARTVAGELFF
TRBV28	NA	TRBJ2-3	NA	TGTGCCAGCAGTTTAGCGGGTGTCACAGATACGCAGTATTTT	CASSLAGVTDTQYF
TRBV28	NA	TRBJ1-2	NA	TGTGCCAGCAGTTTAAGGGGCTATGGCTACACCTTC	CASSLRGYGYTF
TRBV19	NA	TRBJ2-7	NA	TGTGCCAGTAGTGTCCGGGATGGCTCCTACGAGCAGTACTTC	CASSVRDGSYEQYF
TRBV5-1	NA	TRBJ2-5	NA	TGCGCCAGCAGCTTGGGAGGAATCGAGACCCAGTACTTC	CASSLGGIETQYF
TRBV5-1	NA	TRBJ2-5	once	TGCGCCAGCAGCTTGGGACTGCTTCAAGAGACCCAGTACTTC	CASSLGLLQETQYF
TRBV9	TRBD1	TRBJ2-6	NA	TGTGCCAGCAGCGCGGGGGACAGGGGGTCTGGGGCCAACGTCCTGACTTTC	CASSAGDRGSGANVLTF
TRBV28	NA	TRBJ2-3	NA	TGTGCCAGCAGACTAGGGACTAGCACAGATACGCAGTATTTT	CASRLGTSTDTQYF
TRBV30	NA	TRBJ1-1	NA	TGTGCCTGGAGTATTGGGGGGTTGACTGAAGCTTTCTTT	CAWSIGGLTEAFF
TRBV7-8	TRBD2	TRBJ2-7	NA	TGTGCCAGCAGCTCGACTAGCGGGAGCTACGAGCAGTACTTC	CASSSTSGSYEQYF
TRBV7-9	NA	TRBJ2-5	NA	TGTGCCAGCAGCTTAGGCCCCCCTCCAGATTCACATTACGGGGAGACCCAGTACTTC	CASSLGPPPDSHYGETQYF
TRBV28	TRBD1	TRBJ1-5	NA	TGTGCCAGCAGCCCGGGGACAGAGAACTTTCAGCCCCAGCATTTT	CASSPGTENFQPQHF
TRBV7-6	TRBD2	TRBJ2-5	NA	TGTGCCAGCAGCTTATCGGGAGGGCCCTCGGAGACCCAGTACTTC	CASSLSGGPSETQYF
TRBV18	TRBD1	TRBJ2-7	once	TGTGCCAGCTCAGCCAGGGACAGTGCCAACGAGCAGTACTTC	CASSARDSANEQYF
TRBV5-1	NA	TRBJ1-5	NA	TGCGCCAGCAGCTTGGCCGGGAGGGACGGCAATCAGCCCCAGCATTTT	CASSLAGRDGNQPQHF
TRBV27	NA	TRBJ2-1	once	TGTGCCAGCAGTTTATCGGGGACTCTCTCCTACAATGAGCAGTTCTTC	CASSLSGTLSYNEQFF
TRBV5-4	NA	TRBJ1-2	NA	TGTGCCAGCAGCTTGGACGGACTAACTATGGGTGGCTACACCTTC	CASSLDGLTMGGYTF
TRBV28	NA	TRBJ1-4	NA	TGTGCCAGCAGTTTATCTGGGGGAGGGGATGAGGAAAAACTGTTTTTT	CASSLSGGGDEEKLFF
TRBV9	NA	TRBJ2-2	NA	TGTGCCAGCAGCGCCCAGTGGGCCACCGGGGAGCTGTTTTTT	CASSAQWATGELFF
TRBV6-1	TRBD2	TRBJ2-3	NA	TGTGCCAGCAGTGCCCTTGAGCGGGAGACAAGCACAGATACGCAGTATTTT	CASSALERETSTDTQYF
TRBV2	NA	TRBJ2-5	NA	TGTGCCAGCAGATCAGACCAAGAGACCCAGTACTTC	CASRSDQETQYF
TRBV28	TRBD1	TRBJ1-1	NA	TGTGCCAGCAGCCCGCCACAGGGGCCGATCACTGAAGCTTTCTTT	CASSPPQGPITEAFF
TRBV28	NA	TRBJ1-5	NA	TGTGCCAGCAGTCCAGCAGGGGTGAATCAGCCCCAGCATTTT	CASSPAGVNQPQHF
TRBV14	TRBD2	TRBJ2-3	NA	TGTGCCAGCAGCCAAGATGAGGGAGGGGCAGATACGCAGTATTTT	CASSQDEGGADTQYF
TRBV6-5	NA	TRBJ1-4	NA	TGTGCCAGCAGGGACAGCAATGAAAAACTGTTTTTT	CASRDSNEKLFF
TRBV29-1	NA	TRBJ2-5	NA	TGCAGCGTTGTCCCTGGACAGTCCCAAGAGACCCAGTACTTC	CSVVPGQSQETQYF
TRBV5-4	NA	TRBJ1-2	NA	TGTGCCAGCAGCGACAGCGGGACACCTTATGGCTACACCTTC	CASSDSGTPYGYTF
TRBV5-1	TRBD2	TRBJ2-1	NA	TGCGCCAGCAGCGGGCCTAGCGGGAGCTCCTACAATGAGCAGTTCTTC	CASSGPSGSSYNEQFF